This entry describes one T cell receptor beta chain. The sample is drawn from a study of shared clonotypes between healthy human individuals. Clones were sequenced by immunoSEQ multiplex PCR, and TCRdb holds only the in-frame ones, with some missing. The sample consists of over 750,000 clones, 96% of them appearing once. Positively selected for CCR7, the CD45RO-negative cells used as naive CD8 cells excluded terminally differentiated effector memory CD45RA+ cells. Germline values: CDR1 SEHNR, CDR2 FQNEAQ (reference sequence). CDR3 length: 15 amino acids. The V end lost 3 bases, the J end lost 6 bases, and 15 bases lay between the germline ends.

This rearrangement joins TRBV7-9 to TRBJ2-1; weak D call: TRBD1 (5 bases). The source material was naive CD8+ T cells sorted from blood. The sequence was obtained from a young man in good health. Written as DNA, the CDR3 is TGTGCCAGCAGCTTCGGGCAGGGTACCCCCAATGAGCAGTTCTTC. Protein: CASSFGQGTPNEQFF.